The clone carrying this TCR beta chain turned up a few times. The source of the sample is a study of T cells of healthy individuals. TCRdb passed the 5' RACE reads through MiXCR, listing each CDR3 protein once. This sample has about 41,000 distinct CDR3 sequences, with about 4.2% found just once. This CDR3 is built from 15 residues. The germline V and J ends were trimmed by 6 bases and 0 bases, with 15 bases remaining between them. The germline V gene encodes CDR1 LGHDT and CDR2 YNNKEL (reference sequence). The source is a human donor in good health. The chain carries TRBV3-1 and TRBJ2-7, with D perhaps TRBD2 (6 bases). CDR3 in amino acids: CASSRAGGDSYEQYF. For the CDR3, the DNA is TGTGCCAGCAGTCGCGCCGGAGGGGACTCCTACGAGCAGTACTTC.